The present TCR beta chain was sequenced within a study of shared T cell receptors in the human thymus. Only in-frame clones appear in the TCRdb table, and some are missing; sequencing was by immunoSEQ multiplex PCR. Of 630,000 or so clones in the sample, more than 75% were seen once. This CDR3 has 19 amino acids. The germline V gene has CDR1 SGHRS and CDR2 YFSETQ. The V and J ends lost 0 bases and 1 base respectively, with 23 bases between them. This sample was also put to use in a study of human thymus T cells. This second study notes: Thymic tissue was derived from resections collected during corrective heart surgery. V and J gene usage appeared biased in thymic and blood repertoires. There were highly overlapping thymic repertoires among unrelated individuals, as related research reported.

Sequenced: thymocytes. This chain joins TRBV5-1 and TRBJ2-7, with TRBD1 as a possible D gene (5 bases). The clonotype originates from a boy under two years old with a congenital heart defect. DNA of the CDR3: TGCGCCAGCAGCTTGGCCGTGGGGCAGGGAATTGTCAATTCCTACGAGCAGTACTTC. Translation gives CASSLAVGQGIVNSYEQYF.